This note documents a single TCR beta chain sequence. The antigen is not known. This sample is drawn from a study of OX40 agonist ivuxolimab in advanced cancers. Whole-study context: Anti-PD-1, anti-PD-L1 or anti-CTLA-4 therapy given earlier was allowed, and 35% to 50% had some.

This table comes from immunoSEQ multiplex PCR, and its TCRdb copy is limited to in-frame clones, with some not included. The data contain approximately 100,000 clones, approximately 85% of them seen just once; the ten biggest clones take up 3% to 4.5%. General study results and limits: CD8+ T cells averaged more expanded clones than CD4+. Among the lowest levels of clonal expansion were found in partial responders at 0.1-3.0 mg/kg.

The clonotype was recovered from an adult with an advanced solid tumor such as melanoma, head and neck, liver or kidney cancer. The sample was CD4+ or CD8+ T cells sorted from blood, taken in a trial of the OX40 agonist ivuxolimab.

The CDR3 coding sequence is TGTGCCAGCAGCCACGGACTAGCGGGAGACCAAAAAGAGACCCAGTACTTC. Translated: CASSHGLAGDQKETQYF. The chain couples TRBV11-2 to TRBJ2-5, with 13 bases that match TRBD2. Looked up from germline, CDR1 is SGHAT and CDR2 is FQNNGV. This CDR3 is 17 amino acids long. The junction had 9 bases not matched to a gene; V was cut back by 5 bases and J by 3 bases.